These 10 T cell receptor beta chains came from one sample sequenced in a study of cytotoxic CD8 clonotypes in ibrutinib-treated CLL. Sequencing was performed with immunoSEQ multiplex PCR; in TCRdb, only in-frame clones are kept and a portion is missing. This sample has some 350,000 clones, with roughly 70% found just once. The sample here was PBMCs, taken after 36 months of ibrutinib treatment. The origin of the receptors is a human donor with chronic lymphocytic leukemia.

Only one count was recorded for this clone. The V gene is TRBV18, the J gene TRBJ2-1, with TRBD2 matching 9 bases. The junction had 4 bases not matched to a gene; V was cut back by 4 bases and J by 6 bases. The CDR3 length is 14 residues. Germline values: CDR1 KGHSH, CDR2 LQKENI. CDR3 protein: CASSQGLAGNEQFF. CDR3 nucleotides: TGTGCCAGCTCACAGGGACTAGCTGGCAATGAGCAGTTCTTC. Filled out from reference TRBV18 and TRBJ2-1, the complete variable domain reads NAGVMQNPRHLVRRRGQEARLRCSPMKGHSHVYWYRQLPEEGLKFMVYLQKENIIDESGMPKERFSAEFPKEGPSILRIQQVVRGDSAAYFCASSQGLAGNEQFFGPGTRLTVL.

The rearrangement links TRBV28 to TRBJ1-1, with D maybe TRBD1 (6 bases). The CDR3 sequence is 14 residues long. V was trimmed by 3 bases and J by 1 base, leaving 9 bases between them. The germline gives CDR1 MDHEN, CDR2 SYDVKM. The CDR3 sequence is CASSFPGENTEAFF. The CDR3 nucleotides are TGTGCCAGCAGTTTCCCAGGGGAGAACACTGAAGCTTTCTTT. The full variable domain, in which reference TRBV28 and TRBJ1-1 provide the parts outside the CDR3, is DVKVTQSSRYLVKRTGEKVFLECVQDMDHENMFWYRQDPGLGLRLIYFSYDVKMKEKGDIPEGYSVSREKKERFSLILESASTNQTSMYLCASSFPGENTEAFFGQGTRLTVV.

Notes on this clone: At the DNA level, this CDR3 is encoded by other sequences in the same sample as well. The genes are TRBV28 and TRBJ2-7; no reliable D call. The CDR3 totals 11 residues. Per germline, CDR1 MDHEN and CDR2 SYDVKM. Between the trimmed V and J ends, which lost 5 bases and 2 bases, there was a span of 4 bases. The CDR3: CASSTTYEQYF. The CDR3 DNA follows: TGTGCCAGCAGTACTACCTACGAGCAGTACTTC.

The rearrangement links TRBV2 to TRBJ2-1; 13 nucleotides agree with TRBD2. The germline gives CDR1 SNHLY, CDR2 FYNNEI. V was pared by 6 bases and J by 1 base, with 3 bases of the junction left unmatched. This CDR3 comprises 16 residues. The DNA of the CDR3 is TGTGCCAGCAGGCCGGGACTAGCGGGATCCTACAATGAGCAGTTCTTC. Translation gives CASRPGLAGSYNEQFF.

V and J are TRBV2 and TRBJ1-4; the D is unclear. Germline values: CDR1 SNHLY, CDR2 FYNNEI. The CDR3 totals 14 residues. The V end was cut by 6 bases, the J end by 3 bases, with 11 bases between. The CDR3 is CASRAGRANEKLFF. DNA for the CDR3: TGTGCCAGCAGGGCGGGTAGGGCTAATGAAAAACTGTTTTTT.

The chain carries TRBV15 and TRBJ2-3, with D tentatively TRBD2 (6 bases). The germline V gene has CDR1 LNHNV and CDR2 YYDKDF (reference sequence). CDR3 length equals 14 residues. Trimming removed 5 bases from V and 6 bases from J, with 15 bases in between. CDR3 sequence: CATSLEAGPDTQYF. CDR3 sequence (DNA): TGTGCCACCAGCTTGGAGGCGGGGCCGGATACGCAGTATTTT.

The chain carries TRBV18 and TRBJ2-1, with 9 bases identical to TRBD1. Trimming at V came to 2 bases and at J to 3 bases, leaving 2 bases not matched to a gene. Germline-derived CDR1 and CDR2 are KGHSH and LQKENI. This CDR3 has 15 residues. This CDR3 is CASSPGTGSYNEQFF. CDR3 nucleotides: TGTGCCAGCTCACCAGGGACAGGGAGCTACAATGAGCAGTTCTTC.

This chain joins TRBV7-2 and TRBJ1-3, with D perhaps TRBD1 (5 bases). V was clipped by 5 bases and J by 1 base, with 12 bases between them. The germline CDR1 and CDR2 sequences are SGHTA and FQGNSA. The CDR3 consists of 15 residues. The CDR3 here is CASSTDRRSGNTIYF. The CDR3 DNA reads TGTGCCAGCAGCACAGACAGACGATCTGGAAACACCATATATTTT.

This clone occurred a few times. This sequence joins TRBV12-5 and TRBJ2-6, with D perhaps TRBD1 (5 bases). This CDR3 spans 17 amino acids. Germline loops: CDR1 LGHNT, CDR2 FRNRAP. V gave up 2 bases and J gave up 0 bases, with 11 bases separating them. The DNA of the CDR3 is TGTGCTAGTGGTTTGTCCGACAGTCCCTCTGGGGCCAACGTCCTGACTTTC. Protein sequence: CASGLSDSPSGANVLTF. Full variable domain (outside the CDR3, taken from reference TRBV12-5 and TRBJ2-6): DARVTQTPRHKVTEMGQEVTMRCQPILGHNTVFWYRQTMMQGLELLAYFRNRAPLDDSGMPKDRFSAEMPDATLATLKIQPSEPRDSAVYFCASGLSDSPSGANVLTFGAGSRLTVL.

The chain is built from TRBV19 and TRBJ2-3, with TRBD2 identical over 14 bases. With V trimmed by 5 bases and J by 7 bases, 5 bases remained unmatched. The CDR3 sequence is 15 residues long. Per germline, CDR1 LNHDA and CDR2 SQIVND (reference sequence). In DNA form, the CDR3 reads TGTGCCAGTAGTCCGGGACTAGCGGGAGTTTATACGCAGTATTTT. Its translation: CASSPGLAGVYTQYF.